Below, one T cell receptor (beta chain) is given with its context. 13 Jbeta primers and 60 Vbeta primers were used for the PCR. Measured with immunoSEQ multiplex PCR; TCRdb has only the in-frame clones, and not every one. The sample has approximately 180,000 clones; around 81% are singletons. The sample is drawn from a study of cytomegalovirus exposure and HLA in healthy donors. Background on the study: Early released data had about 80 million unique TCRs, all coming from HLA-typed donors.

Germline V gives CDR1 MNHEY, CDR2 SVGAGI. With 0 bases removed from V and 9 bases from J, the gap between germline ends came to 18 bases. The CDR3 runs 16 residues. This TCR was sampled from a woman under 40 in good health and CMV-seronegative. Sequencing was done on a sample of PBMCs. This chain links TRBV6-5 with TRBJ2-1; possible D gene TRBD2, 5 bases. This CDR3 is CASSYSKITRSVEQFF. CDR3 bases: TGTGCCAGCAGTTACTCGAAAATAACTAGATCCGTTGAGCAGTTCTTC.